The 22 T cell receptor beta chains presented below share a single source sample, sequenced in a study of graft-versus-host responses after intestinal transplantation. Clones were sequenced by immunoSEQ multiplex PCR, and TCRdb holds only the in-frame ones, with some missing. The table has tens of thousands of clones, roughly 90% seen once. Their antigens are not known. This material consisted of unstimulated CD4+ T cells sorted from spleen or lymph node cells, taken before transplant. These receptors were collected from a human donor who was the organ donor for an intestinal transplant.

The V and J genes are TRBV28 and TRBJ1-2; D possibly corresponds to TRBD1 (5 bases). The CDR3 has 15 amino acids. V lost 2 bases to trimming and J lost 4 bases, with 14 bases between them. The germline V gene has CDR1 MDHEN and CDR2 SYDVKM. As DNA, the CDR3 is TGTGCCAGCAGTTTACAGCAGGGTTACGGCTATGGCTACACCTTC. Its translation: CASSLQQGYGYGYTF.

This CDR3 is CASSLISGTEAFF. The CDR3 region has the DNA TGCGCCAGCAGCTTGATTTCAGGCACTGAAGCTTTCTTT. This rearrangement joins TRBV5-1 to TRBJ1-1; D gene ambiguous. The V gene's germline CDR1 is SGHRS and CDR2 YFSETQ. V was pared by 1 base and J by 4 bases, with 8 bases between. This CDR3 spans 13 amino acids. Full variable domain (remainder filled in from reference TRBV5-1 and TRBJ1-1): KAGVTQTPRYLIKTRGQQVTLSCSPISGHRSVSWYQQTPGQGLQFLFEYFSETQRNKGNFPGRFSGRQFSNSRSEMNVSTLELGDSALYLCASSLISGTEAFFGQGTRLTVV.

This chain joins TRBV5-1 and TRBJ2-1; 11 nucleotides line up with TRBD2. V gave up 0 bases and J gave up 4 bases; unmatched junction bases: 0. Germline V gene sequence: CDR1 SGHRS, CDR2 YFSETQ. The CDR3 has 15 amino acids. CDR3 sequence reads: CASSLASGGYNEQFF. The CDR3 coding sequence is TGCGCCAGCAGCTTGGCTAGCGGGGGGTACAATGAGCAGTTCTTC.

The rearrangement uses TRBV5-1 and TRBJ2-7; D perhaps matches TRBD2 (5 bases). Between the trimmed V and J ends, which lost 4 bases and 4 bases, there was a span of 21 bases. The CDR3 is made up of 16 amino acids. The germline CDR1 and CDR2 sequences are SGHRS and YFSETQ. CDR3 residues: CASSPDTRTGTYEQYF. DNA of the CDR3: TGCGCCAGCAGCCCGGATACTAGGACGGGTACTTACGAGCAGTACTTC.

This clone appeared a single time. This chain joins TRBV5-1 and TRBJ2-1; TRBD2 matches 11 bases. The germline V gene has CDR1 SGHRS and CDR2 YFSETQ. V lost 3 bases, J lost 4 bases, and 12 bases stayed unmatched. The CDR3 is 18 residues long. The chain's CDR3 is CASSSGTSGPGAYNEQFF. The CDR3 coding sequence is TGCGCCAGCAGCTCGGGGACTAGCGGACCCGGGGCTTACAATGAGCAGTTCTTC.

V usage is TRBV21-1 and J usage is TRBJ2-1; the table's D call of TRBD2 was not tested on the DNA. TRBV21-1 has pseudogene status. The CDR3 is made up of 15 amino acids. In DNA, the CDR3 is TGTGCCAGTAACCCGAGGTTTAGCTCCTACAATGAGCAGTTCTTC. This encodes CASNPRFSSYNEQFF.

V is TRBV5-8 and J is TRBJ1-1; D possibly corresponds to TRBD1 (5 bases). The CDR3 consists of 15 residues. Looked up from germline, CDR1 is SGHTS and CDR2 is YDEGEE. The V end was cut by 5 bases, the J end by 4 bases, with 18 bases between. The CDR3 DNA reads as TGTGCCAGCAGTCTAAGGGGCCTCTCCCGCACTGAAGCTTTCTTT. Translating gives CASSLRGLSRTEAFF.

The V call is TRBV28, the J call TRBJ1-2, with D possibly matching TRBD1 (6 bases). This CDR3 region has 14 residues. Germline values: CDR1 MDHEN, CDR2 SYDVKM. Trimming shortened V by 6 bases and J by 4 bases, and 15 bases separated the two germline ends. CDR3 region: CASSTHTGSYGYTF. As DNA, the CDR3 is TGTGCCAGCAGCACCCATACAGGGTCCTATGGCTACACCTTC.

The genes are TRBV19 and TRBJ2-2, with 10 positions matching TRBD2. The CDR3 is 13 amino acids. CDR1 and CDR2 (germline): LNHDA, SQIVND (reference sequence). V dropped 8 bases and J dropped 5; count of bases not matched to a gene: 2. This CDR3 reads CASGSGRTGELFF. CDR3 DNA: TGTGCCAGTGGTAGCGGGAGGACCGGGGAGCTGTTTTTT.

This chain joins TRBV7-3 and TRBJ2-2, with 7 bases lining up with TRBD2. V dropped 2 bases and J dropped 6; count of bases not matched to a gene: 9. This CDR3 has 16 residues. Germline V lookup: CDR1 SGHTA, CDR2 FQGTGA. CDR3 sequence reads: CASSLLAGAVAGELFF. In DNA form, the CDR3 reads TGTGCCAGCAGCTTACTGGCGGGAGCGGTCGCCGGGGAGCTGTTTTTT.

The V gene is TRBV30, the J gene TRBJ2-1, with TRBD2 identical over 11 bases. CDR3 length: 14 residues. Trimming took 4 bases from V and 9 from J; bases not matched to a gene: 8. Germline CDR1 is GTSNPN and CDR2 is SVGIG (reference sequence). CDR3 DNA sequence: TGTGCCTGGAATAGGATAGCGGGAGGGGTTGAGCAGTTCTTC. Translation: CAWNRIAGGVEQFF.

The rearrangement links TRBV21-1 to TRBJ1-2; the table's D call of TRBD1 was not tested on the DNA. TRBV21-1 is given as a pseudogene. The CDR3 is made up of 13 amino acids. CDR3 residues: CASIDDRDYGYTF. CDR3 bases: TGTGCCAGCATTGACGACAGGGACTATGGCTACACCTTC.

This chain links TRBV19 with TRBJ2-7, with 7 positions matching TRBD1. The CDR3 is made up of 15 amino acids. From germline, CDR1 is LNHDA and CDR2 SQIVND (reference sequence). Trimming cost V 4 bases and J 1 base; bases outside gene matches: 7. CDR3: CASSTQGKGSYEQYF. The CDR3, as DNA: TGTGCCAGTAGTACACAGGGGAAGGGGTCCTACGAGCAGTACTTC.

This clone has only one observation. The chain carries TRBV7-3 and TRBJ2-3, with a tentative D call TRBD2 (5 bases). The CDR3 totals 13 residues. V was cut by 5 bases and J by 6 bases, with 12 bases left in between. Germline values: CDR1 SGHTA, CDR2 FQGTGA. In DNA form, the CDR3 reads TGTGCCAGCAGCACCCGGACTGGGGATACGCAGTATTTT. This codes for CASSTRTGDTQYF.

The rearrangement links TRBV6-5 to TRBJ2-5, with 7 bases aligning to TRBD2. The CDR3 contains 15 residues. The junction had 4 bases not matched to a gene; V was cut back by 0 bases and J by 3 bases. CDR1 and CDR2 from the germline V gene are MNHEY and SVGAGI. CDR3 protein: CASSYSMLAEETQYF. The CDR3 nucleotides are TGTGCCAGCAGTTACTCGATGCTAGCGGAAGAGACCCAGTACTTC.

This clone was detected only once. The V call is TRBV7-8, the J call TRBJ2-1; no definite D call. V was cut by 2 bases and J by 2 bases, with 10 bases left in between. This CDR3 region has 15 residues. Germline-derived CDR1 and CDR2 are SGHVS and FQNEAQ. The CDR3 region has the DNA TGTGCCAGCAGCTTATTTGAGTATCCCTACAATGAGCAGTTCTTC. Amino acid sequence: CASSLFEYPYNEQFF.

The genes are TRBV29-1 and TRBJ1-4; D remains ambiguous. CDR1 SQVTM and CDR2 ANQGSEA come from the germline V gene. The CDR3 runs 13 residues. V gave up 5 bases and J gave up 4 bases, with 11 bases separating them. CDR3 nucleotide sequence: TGCAGCGTTATGGAGCGTCGTAATGAAAAACTGTTTTTT. Encoded protein: CSVMERRNEKLFF.

J is TRBJ1-4 and V is TRBV30; possible D gene TRBD1, 5 bases. Germline CDR1 is GTSNPN and CDR2 is SVGIG (reference sequence). The germline V and J ends were trimmed by 6 bases and 4 bases, with 21 bases remaining between them. This CDR3 has 16 amino acids. CDR3 amino acids: CACLLSNGHNNEKLFF. The CDR3 DNA follows: TGTGCCTGCCTCCTGAGCAATGGACACAATAATGAAAAACTGTTTTTT.

This chain joins TRBV9 and TRBJ2-1; D might be TRBD1 (6 bases). V shed 1 base and J shed 2 bases, with 13 bases lying between them. Germline values: CDR1 SGDLS, CDR2 YYNGEE. The CDR3 consists of 16 residues. In DNA form, the CDR3 reads TGTGCCAGCAGCGTAACAACAGGGAACCCCTACAATGAGCAGTTCTTC. This sequence encodes CASSVTTGNPYNEQFF.

The sample holds a few counts of this clone. The chain combines TRBV6-5 with TRBJ2-7; D might be TRBD1 (5 bases). The germline V gene has CDR1 MNHEY and CDR2 SVGAGI. V lost 2 bases and J 2 bases, leaving 7 bases between the germline ends. This CDR3 contains 13 residues. This CDR3 is CASSYGQTYEQYF. In DNA, the CDR3 is TGTGCCAGCAGTTACGGACAAACCTACGAGCAGTACTTC.

Written as DNA, the CDR3 is TGTGCCAGCAGCTCCAAGACTACAGATACGCAGTATTTT. This sequence encodes CASSSKTTDTQYF. The rearrangement joins TRBV28 to TRBJ2-3; no clear D. This CDR3 comprises 13 residues. V was shortened by 6 bases and J by 3 bases, with 10 bases between the two germline ends. CDR1 is MDHEN, CDR2 SYDVKM, per germline. The full variable domain, rest sourced from reference TRBV28 and TRBJ2-3, is DVKVTQSSRYLVKRTGEKVFLECVQDMDHENMFWYRQDPGLGLRLIYFSYDVKMKEKGDIPEGYSVSREKKERFSLILESASTNQTSMYLCASSSKTTDTQYFGPGTRLTVL.

This rearrangement joins TRBV30 to TRBJ1-1; the D is unclear. Germline assignment: CDR1 GTSNPN and CDR2 SVGIG (reference sequence). The CDR3 extends over 12 amino acids. V lost 4 bases to trimming and J lost 5 bases, with 11 bases between them. The CDR3 nucleotides read TGTGCCTGGAATCGGGATTCGACTGAAGCTTTCTTT. Amino acids: CAWNRDSTEAFF.